The entry below describes one T cell receptor (beta chain). No antigen is known for it. The library gave individual cDNA molecules unique molecular identifiers. Authors' analysis steps: Counting gave a median of 95,638 TCRs per sample, with values ranging from about 23,224 to 700,000. TCRdb re-called the RACE reads with MiXCR, one entry per CDR3 protein. V and J calls and clone size were set by TCRdb, not the authors. The table has about 78,000 distinct CDR3 sequences, 8.5% seen once. This sample stems from a study of human T cells and chemical hapten exposure. Across the study: There were weekly diphenylcyclopropenone doses to the scalp for patients throughout the roughly 22-week study.

Stated time point: patch test 2, 6 weeks after DPC sensitization. The treatment is: therapeutic diphenylcyclopropenone sensitization with weekly scalp DPC. General study points: No shift was seen in TCRs above 1 in 1000 frequency with DPC sensitization.

The CDR3 spans 15 residues. V gave up 10 bases and J gave up 1 base, with 19 bases separating them. Germline lookup yields CDR1 SNHLY and CDR2 FYNNEI. The chain joins TRBV2 to TRBJ1-1, with D possibly TRBD1 on 6 matching bases. The sequencing here drew on whole blood, taken in connection with sensitization to the hapten diphenylcyclopropenone (DPC). The clonotype was recovered from a woman between 50 and 59 years old with alopecia areata. Some clones in this sample may be carry-over from other donors' samples. The CDR3 spells CATKEGRTANTEAFF. In nucleotides, the CDR3 is TGTGCCACCAAGGAGGGGCGGACAGCGAACACTGAAGCTTTCTTT. The full variable domain, with the rest looked up from reference TRBV2 and TRBJ1-1, is EPEVTQTPSHQVTQMGQEVILRCVPISNHLYFYWYRQILGQKVEFLVSFYNNEISEKSEIFDDQFSVERPDGSNFTLKIRSTKLEDSAMYFCATKEGRTANTEAFFGQGTRLTVV.